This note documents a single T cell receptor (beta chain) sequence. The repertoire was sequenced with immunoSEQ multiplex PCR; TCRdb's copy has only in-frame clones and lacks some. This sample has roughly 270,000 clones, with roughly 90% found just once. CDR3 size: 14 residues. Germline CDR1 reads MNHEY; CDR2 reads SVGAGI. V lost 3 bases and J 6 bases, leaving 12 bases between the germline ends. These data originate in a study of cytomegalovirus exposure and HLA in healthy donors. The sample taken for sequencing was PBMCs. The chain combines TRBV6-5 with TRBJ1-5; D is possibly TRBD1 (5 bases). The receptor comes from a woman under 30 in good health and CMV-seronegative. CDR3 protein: CASSYIGGGQPQHF. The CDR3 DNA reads TGTGCCAGCAGTTATATCGGGGGGGGTCAGCCCCAGCATTTT.